The sequence of this TCR beta chain was determined in a study of shared clonotypes between healthy human individuals. Study results and limitations: Shared across several donors were around 5% of the naive CD4 clonotypes. Generally, naive subsets came out with larger estimated richness than memory subsets.

This CDR3 has 12 residues. V dropped 9 bases and J dropped 3; count of bases not matched to a gene: 1. The germline V gene encodes CDR1 MNHEY and CDR2 SVGAGI. As concerns this clone: The target antigen is unknown.

All donors were healthy HIV-negative adults lacking recent acute infections or vaccinations. Data came from immunoSEQ multiplex PCR; TCRdb stores just in-frame clones and leaves some out. The sample records millions of clones, roughly 96% being singletons. The specimen sequenced was naive CD4+ T cells sorted from blood. Sample subset: CD45RA+ positively selected. This chain uses TRBV6-5 with TRBJ2-1; TRBD2 matches 8 bases. The sequence was collected from a man aged 18 to 29 in good health. DNA for the CDR3: TGTGCCAGAAGCGGGAGCTACAATGAGCAGTTCTTC. This codes for CARSGSYNEQFF.